This TCR beta chain stems from a study of T cell responses to AZD1222 COVID-19 vaccine. Study details: Second-dose intervals of approximately 4 or approximately 12 weeks were pooled. Study outcomes and limitations: Most donors were white British and more were female, and clonal diversity was possibly underestimated.

The assay was immunoSEQ multiplex PCR, and TCRdb's table has in-frame clones only and misses some. The sample comprises 85,000 to 90,000 clones, around 90% of which are singletons, and around 2.8% rests with the top ten. Worth noting for this clone: Antigen specificity is unknown.

The V end was cut by 0 bases, the J end by 10 bases, with 24 bases between. The CDR3 is 17 residues long. Germline assignment: CDR1 LGHNT and CDR2 FRNRAP. The material sequenced was peripheral blood, taken on day 0 of AZD1222 vaccination. The gene calls are TRBV12-5 and TRBJ1-1; D possibly corresponds to TRBD1 (6 bases). The receptor was derived from an adult in good health. The CDR3 loop reads CASGLVFNDGGPVLAFF. The CDR3 nucleotides are TGTGCTAGTGGTTTGGTATTTAATGATGGGGGGCCGGTTTTAGCTTTCTTT. The full variable domain, rest sourced from reference TRBV12-5 and TRBJ1-1, is DARVTQTPRHKVTEMGQEVTMRCQPILGHNTVFWYRQTMMQGLELLAYFRNRAPLDDSGMPKDRFSAEMPDATLATLKIQPSEPRDSAVYFCASGLVFNDGGPVLAFFGQGTRLTVV.